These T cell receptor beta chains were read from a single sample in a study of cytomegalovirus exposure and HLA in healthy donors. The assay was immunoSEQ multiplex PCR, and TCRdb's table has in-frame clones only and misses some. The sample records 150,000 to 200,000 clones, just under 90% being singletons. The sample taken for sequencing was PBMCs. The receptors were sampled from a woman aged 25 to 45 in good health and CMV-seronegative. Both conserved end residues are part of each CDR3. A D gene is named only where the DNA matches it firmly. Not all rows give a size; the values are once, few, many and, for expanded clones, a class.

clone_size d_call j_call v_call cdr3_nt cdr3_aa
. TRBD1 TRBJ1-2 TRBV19 TGTGCCAGCAGACCCGGGACAGGGACGATCTTCGCCTATGGCTACACCTTC CASRPGTGTIFAYGYTF
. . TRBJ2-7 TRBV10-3 TGTGCCATCAGTGAGTCACTCTCTGGAGCCTACGAGCAGTACTTC CAISESLSGAYEQYF
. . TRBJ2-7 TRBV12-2 TGTGCAAGTCGAGCGACAGGTAGGGACGAGCAGTACTTC CASRATGRDEQYF
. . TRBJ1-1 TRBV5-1 TGCGCCAGCAGCGTCGGTTTGAACACTGAAGCTTTCTTT CASSVGLNTEAFF
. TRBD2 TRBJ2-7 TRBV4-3 TGCGCCAGCAGCCAATTAGCGGGCAGCTCCTACGAGCAGTACTTC CASSQLAGSSYEQYF
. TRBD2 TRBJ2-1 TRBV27 TGTGCCAGCAGATTACGGGGGGACCACAATGAGCAGTTCTTC CASRLRGDHNEQFF
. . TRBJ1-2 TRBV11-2 TGTGCCAGCAGCCCGAGAACTAACTATGGCTACACCTTC CASSPRTNYGYTF
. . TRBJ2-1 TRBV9 TGTGCCAGCAGCGTAGCCCCTACCGGGACTTTAGCCTACAATGAGCAGTTCTTC CASSVAPTGTLAYNEQFF
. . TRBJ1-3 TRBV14 TGTGCCAGCAGCCAAGTTAACACGATTCGCTCTGGAAACACCATATATTTT CASSQVNTIRSGNTIYF
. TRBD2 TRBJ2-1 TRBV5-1 TGCGCCAGCAGCTTGTCGTCTAGCGGGGGGGCCAGTGAGCAGTTCTTC CASSLSSSGGASEQFF
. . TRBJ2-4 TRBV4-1 TGCGCCAGCAGCCAAGAAGGCGGGGCGGCCAAAAACATTCAGTACTTC CASSQEGGAAKNIQYF
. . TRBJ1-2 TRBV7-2 TGTGCCAGCAGCCCGACCATAGACAGACCCCTAAACTATGGCTACACCTTC CASSPTIDRPLNYGYTF
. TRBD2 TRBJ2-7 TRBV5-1 TGCGCCAGCAGCTCCTGGACTAGCGGGCCTGATTCCGAGCAGTACTTC CASSSWTSGPDSEQYF
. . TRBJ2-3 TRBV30 TGTGCCTGGAGTTTGTTTGGAGGTACGCAGTATTTT CAWSLFGGTQYF
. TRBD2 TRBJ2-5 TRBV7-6 TGTGCCAGCAGCTTAGCACTAGCGGGGGGGCCTGTGACCCAGTACTTC CASSLALAGGPVTQYF
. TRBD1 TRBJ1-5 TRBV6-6 TGTGCCAGCAGTAAGGACAGGGTGGGAAATCAGCCCCAGCATTTT CASSKDRVGNQPQHF
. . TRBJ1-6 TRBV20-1 TGCAGTGCGGGGGGAGGTTCACCCCTCCACTTT CSAGGGSPLHF
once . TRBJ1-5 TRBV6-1 TGTGCCAGCAGTGAAGTGGCAGGGAATAAAGAGCCCCAGCATTTT CASSEVAGNKEPQHF